This T cell receptor beta chain was sequenced for a study of identifying expanded T cells in peripheral blood (dated by TCRdb to 2018 to 2020). At the level of the whole study: Separate aliquots of the same genomic DNA pool were sequenced to produce technical replicates, and four replicates were compared in pairs.

This clone showed up just a few times. What this receptor recognizes is not known. The record has no base qualities; no much larger clone is one base away. The immunoSEQ Assay, which relies on bias-controlled multiplex PCR amplification of genomic DNA, was used to profile TCRbeta CDR3 regions. The original pipeline was this. To quantify the absolute abundance of each unique TCRbeta CDR3 region, the sequences were collapsed and filtered. Differential abundance was tested with two models: a binomial (Fisher-equivalent) model and a beta-binomial model that adds time-dependent variance fitted from healthy donors. Clones with fewer than 5 combined templates were removed, and differential abundance was called for clones with a Benjamini-Hochberg FDR below 0.01. Using the form v = (b*log(k)+a)^2, the beta-binomial variance was modeled as a function of the total template count across the two samples. Here the immuneACCESS table is served through TCRdb, limited to in-frame sequences with V and J called. Missing clones are a known gap in these copies; in checked studies unresolved V genes cover under half, and the rest lacks a known reason. V and J calls and clone size are those listed in that table; D and trimming were worked out from the DNA. Within this sample are roughly 130,000 clones, with 75% to 90% of them counted one time only. Together, the top ten hold roughly 7.9% of the sample.

No immune events such as infections were documented for the healthy donors during the collection period. To calibrate time-dependent variance in a beta-binomial model of T-cell clone differential abundance, blood repertoires from healthy donors were used as a training cohort. The training cohort was composed of roughly 10 healthy donors, 3 female and 7 male. On average the donors were about 40 years old, and their ages spanned roughly 29 to 64 years. Obtained from a commercial supplier, whole blood was collected from each healthy donor at three time points set two to three weeks apart. Genomic DNA was extracted from unsorted whole blood for immunosequencing. Findings and caveats that apply to the study as a whole: It was expected by the authors that biological variance in healthy repertoires might increase further over much longer intervals, such as months to years. The binomial model flagged approximately 1.3 differentially abundant clones between technical replicates but around 15 over roughly two weeks and roughly 19 over around four weeks. Across all healthy-donor time intervals, the beta-binomial model significantly cut both the number of clones called differentially abundant and the false-positive rate. Across all healthy donors, variance in clone template counts between approximately two-week samples was found to increase significantly with total template count.

The source material was blood. The sequence was collected from a person aged 18-70 years in good health.

At the DNA level, the sequence is TGTGCCAGCTCACCAACGTCAGGGAATCAGCCCCAGCATTTT. The encoded protein is CASSPTSGNQPQHF. Recombination connected TRBV18 to TRBJ1-5; a weak D assignment points to TRBD1 (5 bases agree). The CDR3 goes from the cysteine to the phenylalanine over 14 residues. The CDR3 DNA has 42 bases and is translated from base 1. The V end loses 2 bases and the J end loses 4 bases, and a stretch of 9 bases separates them. The germline V gene provides CDR1 KGHSH and CDR2 LQKENI.